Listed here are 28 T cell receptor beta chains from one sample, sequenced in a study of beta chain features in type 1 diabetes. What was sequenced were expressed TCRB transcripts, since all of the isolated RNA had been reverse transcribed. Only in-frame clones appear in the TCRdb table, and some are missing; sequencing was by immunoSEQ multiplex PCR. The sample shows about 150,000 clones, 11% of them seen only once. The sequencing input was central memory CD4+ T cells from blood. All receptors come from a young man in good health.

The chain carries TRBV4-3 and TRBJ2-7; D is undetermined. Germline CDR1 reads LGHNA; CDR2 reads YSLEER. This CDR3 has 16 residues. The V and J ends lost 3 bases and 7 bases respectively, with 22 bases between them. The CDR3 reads CASSQDLSPSLREQYF. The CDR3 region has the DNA TGCGCCAGCAGCCAGGACCTTTCCCCGTCCCTTAGGGAGCAGTACTTC.

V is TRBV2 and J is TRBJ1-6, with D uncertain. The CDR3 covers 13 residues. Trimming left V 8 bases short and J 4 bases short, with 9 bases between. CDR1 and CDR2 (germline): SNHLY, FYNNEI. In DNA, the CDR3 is TGTGCCAGCGTGGTGGAGTATAATTCACCCCTCCACTTT. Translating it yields CASVVEYNSPLHF.

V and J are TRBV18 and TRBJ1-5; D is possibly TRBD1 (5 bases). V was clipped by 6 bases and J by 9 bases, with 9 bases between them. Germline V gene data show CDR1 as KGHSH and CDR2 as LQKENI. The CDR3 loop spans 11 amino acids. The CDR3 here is CASSVGGPQHF. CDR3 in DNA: TGTGCCAGCTCCGTGGGGGGGCCCCAGCATTTT.

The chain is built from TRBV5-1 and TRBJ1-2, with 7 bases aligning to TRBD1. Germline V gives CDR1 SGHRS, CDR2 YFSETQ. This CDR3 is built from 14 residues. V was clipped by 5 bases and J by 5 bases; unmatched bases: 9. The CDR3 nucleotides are TGCGCCAGCAGTATTGGACAGGATATATATGGCTACACCTTC. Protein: CASSIGQDIYGYTF.

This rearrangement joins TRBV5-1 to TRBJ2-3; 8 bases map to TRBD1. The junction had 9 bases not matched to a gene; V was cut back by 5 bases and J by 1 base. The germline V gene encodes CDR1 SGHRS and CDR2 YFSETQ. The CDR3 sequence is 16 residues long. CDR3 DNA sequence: TGCGCCAGCAGGACAGGGGAACATTTGGGCACAGATACGCAGTATTTT. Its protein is CASRTGEHLGTDTQYF.

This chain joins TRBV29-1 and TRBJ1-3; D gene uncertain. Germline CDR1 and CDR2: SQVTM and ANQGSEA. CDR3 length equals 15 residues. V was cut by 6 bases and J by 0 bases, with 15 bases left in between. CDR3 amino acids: CSVGQARPSGNTIYF. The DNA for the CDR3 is TGCAGCGTCGGGCAGGCGCGACCCTCTGGAAACACCATATATTTT.

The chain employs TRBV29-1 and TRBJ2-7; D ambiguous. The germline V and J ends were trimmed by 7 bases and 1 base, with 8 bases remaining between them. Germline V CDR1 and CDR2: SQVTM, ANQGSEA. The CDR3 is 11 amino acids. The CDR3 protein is CSATKSYEQYF. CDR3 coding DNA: TGCAGCGCGACAAAATCCTACGAGCAGTACTTC.

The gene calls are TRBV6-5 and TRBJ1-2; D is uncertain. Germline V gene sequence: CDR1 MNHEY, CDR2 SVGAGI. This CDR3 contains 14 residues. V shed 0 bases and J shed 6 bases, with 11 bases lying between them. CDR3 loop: CASSYSVVSHGYTF. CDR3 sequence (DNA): TGTGCCAGCAGTTACTCAGTGGTGTCGCATGGCTACACCTTC.

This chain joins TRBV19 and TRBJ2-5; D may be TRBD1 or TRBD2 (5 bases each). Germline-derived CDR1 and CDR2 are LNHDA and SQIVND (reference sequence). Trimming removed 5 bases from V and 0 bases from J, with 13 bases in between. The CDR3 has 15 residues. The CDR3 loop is CASSGTGTNQETQYF. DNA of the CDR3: TGTGCCAGTAGTGGAACGGGGACGAACCAAGAGACCCAGTACTTC.

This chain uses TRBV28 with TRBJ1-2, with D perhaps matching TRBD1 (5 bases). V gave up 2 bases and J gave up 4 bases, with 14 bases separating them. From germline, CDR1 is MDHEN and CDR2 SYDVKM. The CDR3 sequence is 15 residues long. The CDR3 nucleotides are TGTGCCAGCAGTTTAGGGACGATGAACCTCTATGGCTACACCTTC. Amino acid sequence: CASSLGTMNLYGYTF.

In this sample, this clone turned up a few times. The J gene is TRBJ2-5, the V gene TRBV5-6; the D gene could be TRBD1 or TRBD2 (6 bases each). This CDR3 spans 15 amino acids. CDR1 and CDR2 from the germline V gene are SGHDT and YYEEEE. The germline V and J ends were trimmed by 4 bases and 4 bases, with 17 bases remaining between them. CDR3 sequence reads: CASSPRKGGPETQYF. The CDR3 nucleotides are TGTGCCAGCAGCCCGAGGAAGGGGGGCCCAGAGACCCAGTACTTC.

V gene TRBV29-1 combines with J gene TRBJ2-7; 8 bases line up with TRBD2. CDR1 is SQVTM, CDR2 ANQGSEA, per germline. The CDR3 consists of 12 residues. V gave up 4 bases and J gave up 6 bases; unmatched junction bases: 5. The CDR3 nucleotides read TGCAGCGTTGGCGGACGGGAGGGCGAGCAGTACTTC. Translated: CSVGGREGEQYF.

The CDR3 nucleotides are TGTGCCAGCAGCCAACCCCGGAGCGGGATAAACACCGGGGAGCTGTTTTTT. Translating gives CASSQPRSGINTGELFF. This chain connects TRBV4-2 to TRBJ2-2, with 7 bases matching TRBD2. The germline CDR1 and CDR2 sequences are LGHNA and YNFKEQ. Losses at the gene ends were 2 bases for V and 2 bases for J; bases not matched to a gene: 8. There are 17 residues in the CDR3.

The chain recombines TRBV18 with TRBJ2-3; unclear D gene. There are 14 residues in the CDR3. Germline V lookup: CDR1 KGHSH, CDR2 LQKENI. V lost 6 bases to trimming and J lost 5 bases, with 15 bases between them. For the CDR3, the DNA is TGTGCCAGCTCCACACGGCCAGGCCAAGATACGCAGTATTTT. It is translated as CASSTRPGQDTQYF.

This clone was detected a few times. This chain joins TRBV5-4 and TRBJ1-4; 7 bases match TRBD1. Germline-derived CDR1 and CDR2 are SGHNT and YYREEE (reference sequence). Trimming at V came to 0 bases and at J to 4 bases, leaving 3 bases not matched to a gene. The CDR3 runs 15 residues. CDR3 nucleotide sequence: TGTGCCAGCAGCTTGGAGGGACAGCTTAATGAAAAACTGTTTTTT. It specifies CASSLEGQLNEKLFF. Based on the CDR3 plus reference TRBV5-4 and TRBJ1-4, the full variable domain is ETGVTQSPTHLIKTRGQQVTLRCSSQSGHNTVSWYQQALGQGPQFIFQYYREEENGRGNFPPRFSGLQFPNYSSELNVNALELDDSALYLCASSLEGQLNEKLFFGSGTQLSVL.

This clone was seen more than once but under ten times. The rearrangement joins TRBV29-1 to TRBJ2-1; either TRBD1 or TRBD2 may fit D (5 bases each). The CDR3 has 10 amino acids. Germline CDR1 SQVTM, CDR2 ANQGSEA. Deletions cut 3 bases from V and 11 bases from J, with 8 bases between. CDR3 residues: CSVDRGQQFF. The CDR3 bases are TGCAGCGTTGATAGGGGACAGCAGTTCTTC.

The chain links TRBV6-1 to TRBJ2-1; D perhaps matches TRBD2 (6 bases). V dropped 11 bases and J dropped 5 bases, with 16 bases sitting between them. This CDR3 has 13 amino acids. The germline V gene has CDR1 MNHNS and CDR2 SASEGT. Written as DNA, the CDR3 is TGTGCCGTCTCGGGAGCGGAAAACAATGAGCAGTTCTTC. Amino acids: CAVSGAENNEQFF.

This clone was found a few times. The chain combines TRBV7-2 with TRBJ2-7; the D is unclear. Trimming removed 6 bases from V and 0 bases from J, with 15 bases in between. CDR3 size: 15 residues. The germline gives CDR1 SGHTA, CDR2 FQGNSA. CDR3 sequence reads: CASSYKPDGSYEQYF. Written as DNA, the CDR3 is TGTGCCAGCAGTTACAAGCCCGACGGCTCCTACGAGCAGTACTTC.

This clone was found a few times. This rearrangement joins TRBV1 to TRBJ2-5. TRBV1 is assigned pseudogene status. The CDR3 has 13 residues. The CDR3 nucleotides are TGCACCAGCAGCCAAGGGATTTGGGAGACCCAGTACTTC. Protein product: CTSSQGIWETQYF.

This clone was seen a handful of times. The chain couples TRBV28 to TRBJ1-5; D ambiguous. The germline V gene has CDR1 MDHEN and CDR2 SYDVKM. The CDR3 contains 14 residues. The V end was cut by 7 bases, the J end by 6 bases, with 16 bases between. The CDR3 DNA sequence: TGTGCCAGCATCAGGACGGGGTCCGGTCAGCCCCAGCATTTT. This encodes CASIRTGSGQPQHF.

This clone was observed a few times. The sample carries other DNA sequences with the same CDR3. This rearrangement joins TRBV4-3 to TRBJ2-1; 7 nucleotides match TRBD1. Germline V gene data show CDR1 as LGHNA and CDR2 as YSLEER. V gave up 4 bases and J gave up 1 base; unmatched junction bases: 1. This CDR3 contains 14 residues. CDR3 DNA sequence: TGCGCCAGCAGCCGGACAGGATCCTACAATGAGCAGTTCTTC. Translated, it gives CASSRTGSYNEQFF.

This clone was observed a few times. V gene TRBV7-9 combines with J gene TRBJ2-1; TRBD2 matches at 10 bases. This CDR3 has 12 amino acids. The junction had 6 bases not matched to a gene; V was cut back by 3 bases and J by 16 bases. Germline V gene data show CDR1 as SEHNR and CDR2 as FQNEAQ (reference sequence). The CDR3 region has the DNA TGTGCCAGCAGCTTGGAGAGACTAGCGGGCTTCTTC. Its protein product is CASSLERLAGFF. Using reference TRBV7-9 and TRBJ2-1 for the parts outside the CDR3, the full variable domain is DTGVSQNPRHKITKRGQNVTFRCDPISEHNRLYWYRQTLGQGPEFLTYFQNEAQLEKSRLLSDRFSAERPKGSFSTLEIQRTEQGDSAMYLCASSLERLAGFFGPGTRLTVL.

Here the CDR3 reads CASSPRGGMGPEAFF. The CDR3 DNA sequence: TGTGCCAGCAGCCCACGCGGGGGGATGGGACCTGAAGCTTTCTTT. The chain joins TRBV9 to TRBJ1-1; D is perhaps TRBD1 (5 bases). Germline CDR1 and CDR2: SGDLS and YYNGEE. The V and J ends lost 4 bases and 6 bases respectively, with 19 bases between them. The length of the CDR3 is 15 residues.

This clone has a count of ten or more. CDR3 residues: CASSQESTSSYEQYF. The CDR3 DNA follows: TGTGCCAGCAGCCAGGAGAGCACCAGCTCCTACGAGCAGTACTTC. J is TRBJ2-7 and V is TRBV7-2; D not resolved. The length of the CDR3 is 15 residues. Per the germline V gene, CDR1 is SGHTA and CDR2 is FQGNSA. V lost 5 bases and J lost 0, with 14 bases in between.

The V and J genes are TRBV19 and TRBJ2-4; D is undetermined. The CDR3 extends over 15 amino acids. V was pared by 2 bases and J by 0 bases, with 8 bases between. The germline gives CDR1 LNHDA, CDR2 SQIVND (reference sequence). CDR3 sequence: CASSIREGAKNIQYF. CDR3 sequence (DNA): TGTGCCAGTAGTATAAGAGAAGGAGCCAAAAACATTCAGTACTTC.

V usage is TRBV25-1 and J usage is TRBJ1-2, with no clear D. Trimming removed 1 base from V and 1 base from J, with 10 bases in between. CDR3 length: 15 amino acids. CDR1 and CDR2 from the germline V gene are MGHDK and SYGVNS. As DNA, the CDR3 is TGTGCCAGCAGTGAATCCCGGCAGGTTAACTATGGCTACACCTTC. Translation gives CASSESRQVNYGYTF.

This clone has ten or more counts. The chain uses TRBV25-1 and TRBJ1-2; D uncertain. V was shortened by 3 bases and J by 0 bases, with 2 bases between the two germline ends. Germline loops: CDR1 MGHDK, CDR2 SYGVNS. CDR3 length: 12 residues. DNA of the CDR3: TGTGCCAGCAGTGACACTAACTATGGCTACACCTTC. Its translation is CASSDTNYGYTF.

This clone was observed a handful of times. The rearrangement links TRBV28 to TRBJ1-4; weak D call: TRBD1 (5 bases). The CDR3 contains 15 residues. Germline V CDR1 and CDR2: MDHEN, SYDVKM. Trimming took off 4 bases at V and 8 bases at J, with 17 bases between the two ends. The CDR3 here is CASSSRTLKGEKLFF. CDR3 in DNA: TGTGCCAGCAGTTCCCGGACGTTAAAGGGGGAAAAACTGTTTTTT.